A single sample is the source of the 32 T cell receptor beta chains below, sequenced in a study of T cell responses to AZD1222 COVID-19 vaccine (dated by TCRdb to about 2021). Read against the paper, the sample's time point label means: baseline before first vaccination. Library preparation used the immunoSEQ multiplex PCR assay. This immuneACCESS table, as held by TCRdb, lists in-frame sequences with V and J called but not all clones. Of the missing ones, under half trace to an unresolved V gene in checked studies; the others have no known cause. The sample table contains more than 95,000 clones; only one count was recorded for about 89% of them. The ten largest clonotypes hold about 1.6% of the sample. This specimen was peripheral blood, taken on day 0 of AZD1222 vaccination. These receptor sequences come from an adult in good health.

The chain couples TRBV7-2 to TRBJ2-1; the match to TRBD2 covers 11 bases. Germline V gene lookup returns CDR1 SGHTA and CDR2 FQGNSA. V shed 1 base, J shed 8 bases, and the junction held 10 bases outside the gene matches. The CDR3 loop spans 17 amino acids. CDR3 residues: CASSLVDLAGGRDEQFF. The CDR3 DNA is TGTGCCAGCAGCTTAGTCGACCTAGCGGGAGGAAGGGATGAGCAGTTCTTC. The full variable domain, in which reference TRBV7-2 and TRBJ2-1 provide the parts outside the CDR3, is GAGVSQSPSNKVTEKGKDVELRCDPISGHTALYWYRQSLGQGLEFLIYFQGNSAPDKSGLPSDRFSAERTGGSVSTLTIQRTQQEDSAVYLCASSLVDLAGGRDEQFFGPGTRLTVL.

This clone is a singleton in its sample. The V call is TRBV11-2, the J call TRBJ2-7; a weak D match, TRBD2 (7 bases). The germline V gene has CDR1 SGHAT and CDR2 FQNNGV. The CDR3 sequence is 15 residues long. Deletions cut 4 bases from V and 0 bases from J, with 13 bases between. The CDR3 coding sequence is TGTGCCAGCAGCTCCCCTCGGGGGGCCTCCTACGAGCAGTACTTC. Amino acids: CASSSPRGASYEQYF.

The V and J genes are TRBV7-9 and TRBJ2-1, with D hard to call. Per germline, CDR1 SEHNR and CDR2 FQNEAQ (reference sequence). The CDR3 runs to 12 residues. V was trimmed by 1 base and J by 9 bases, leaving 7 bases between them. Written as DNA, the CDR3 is TGTGCCAGCAGCTTAGGTGTTACTGAGCAGTTCTTC. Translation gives CASSLGVTEQFF.

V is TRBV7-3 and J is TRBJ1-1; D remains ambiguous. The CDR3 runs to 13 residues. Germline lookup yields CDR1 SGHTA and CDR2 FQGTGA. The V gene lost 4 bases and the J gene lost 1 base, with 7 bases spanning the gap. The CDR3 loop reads CASSYPGNTEAFF. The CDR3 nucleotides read TGTGCCAGCAGCTACCCCGGGAACACTGAAGCTTTCTTT.

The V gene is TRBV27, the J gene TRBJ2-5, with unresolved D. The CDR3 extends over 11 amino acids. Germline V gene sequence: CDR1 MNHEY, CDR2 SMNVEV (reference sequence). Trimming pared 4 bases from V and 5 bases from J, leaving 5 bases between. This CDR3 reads CASSYGETQYF. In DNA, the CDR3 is TGTGCCAGCAGTTACGGGGAGACCCAGTACTTC.

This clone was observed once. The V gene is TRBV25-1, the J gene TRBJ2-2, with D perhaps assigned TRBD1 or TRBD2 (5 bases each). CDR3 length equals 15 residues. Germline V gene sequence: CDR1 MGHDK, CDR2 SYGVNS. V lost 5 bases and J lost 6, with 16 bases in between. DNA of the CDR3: TGTGCCAGCAGTAACGGGGCAGTGAGGTCCGGGGAGCTGTTTTTT. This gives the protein CASSNGAVRSGELFF.

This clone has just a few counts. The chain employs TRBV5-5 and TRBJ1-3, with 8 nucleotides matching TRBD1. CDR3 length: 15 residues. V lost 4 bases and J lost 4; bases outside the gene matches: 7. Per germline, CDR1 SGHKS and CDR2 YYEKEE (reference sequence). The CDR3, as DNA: TGTGCCAGCAGCCCGTGGACAGGGAAAGGAAACACCATATATTTT. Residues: CASSPWTGKGNTIYF.

The CDR3 DNA sequence: TGTGCCAGCAGCTTACCGAGACTTACGAACACTGAAGCTTTCTTT. It codes for CASSLPRLTNTEAFF. The gene calls are TRBV5-4 and TRBJ1-1; D is unclear. This CDR3 region has 15 residues. Germline CDR1 reads SGHNT; CDR2 reads YYREEE (reference sequence). Trimming removed 2 bases from V and 1 base from J, with 12 bases in between.

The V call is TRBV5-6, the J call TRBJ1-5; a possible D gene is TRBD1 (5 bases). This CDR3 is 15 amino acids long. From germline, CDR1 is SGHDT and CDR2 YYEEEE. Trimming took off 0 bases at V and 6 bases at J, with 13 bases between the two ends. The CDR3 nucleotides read TGTGCCAGCAGCTTGGGCAGGGAGGTAGGTCAGCCCCAGCATTTT. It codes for CASSLGREVGQPQHF.

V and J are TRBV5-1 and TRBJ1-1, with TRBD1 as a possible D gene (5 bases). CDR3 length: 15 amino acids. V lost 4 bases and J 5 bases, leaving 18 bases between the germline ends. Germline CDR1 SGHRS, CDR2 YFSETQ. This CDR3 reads CASSKMQGSGTEAFF. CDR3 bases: TGCGCCAGCAGCAAAATGCAGGGTTCGGGGACTGAAGCTTTCTTT.

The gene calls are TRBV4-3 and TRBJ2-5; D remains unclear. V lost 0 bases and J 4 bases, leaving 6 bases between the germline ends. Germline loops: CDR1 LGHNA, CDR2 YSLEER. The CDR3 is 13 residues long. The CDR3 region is CASSQDFAETQYF. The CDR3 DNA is TGCGCCAGCAGCCAAGATTTTGCAGAGACCCAGTACTTC.

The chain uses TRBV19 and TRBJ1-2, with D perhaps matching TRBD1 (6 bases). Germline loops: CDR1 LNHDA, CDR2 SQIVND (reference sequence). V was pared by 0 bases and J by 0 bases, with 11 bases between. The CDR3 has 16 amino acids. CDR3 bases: TGTGCCAGTAGTATAGAGTTTGGACAGCCTAACTATGGCTACACCTTC. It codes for CASSIEFGQPNYGYTF. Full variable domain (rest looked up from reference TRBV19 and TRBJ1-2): DGGITQSPKYLFRKEGQNVTLSCEQNLNHDAMYWYRQDPGQGLRLIYYSQIVNDFQKGDIAEGYSVSREKKESFPLTVTSAQKNPTAFYLCASSIEFGQPNYGYTFGSGTRLTVV.

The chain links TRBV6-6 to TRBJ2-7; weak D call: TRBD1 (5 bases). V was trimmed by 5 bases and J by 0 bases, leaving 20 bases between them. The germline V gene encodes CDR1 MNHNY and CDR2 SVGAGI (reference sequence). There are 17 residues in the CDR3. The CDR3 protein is CASSRLKDILSSYEQYF. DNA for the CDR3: TGTGCCAGCAGTCGCCTTAAGGACATCCTTAGCTCCTACGAGCAGTACTTC.

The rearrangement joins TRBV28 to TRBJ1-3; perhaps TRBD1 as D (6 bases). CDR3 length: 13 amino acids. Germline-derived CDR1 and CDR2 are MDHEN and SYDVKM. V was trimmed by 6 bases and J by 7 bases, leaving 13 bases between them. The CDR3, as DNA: TGTGCCAGCAGGGGGGGCCGGGGGAACACCATATATTTT. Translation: CASRGGRGNTIYF.

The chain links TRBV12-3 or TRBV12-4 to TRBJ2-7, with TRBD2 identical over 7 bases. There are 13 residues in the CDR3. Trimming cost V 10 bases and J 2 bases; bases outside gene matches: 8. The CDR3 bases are TGTGCCACGCGGGCTAGCGGAGCCTACGAGCAGTACTTC. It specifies CATRASGAYEQYF.

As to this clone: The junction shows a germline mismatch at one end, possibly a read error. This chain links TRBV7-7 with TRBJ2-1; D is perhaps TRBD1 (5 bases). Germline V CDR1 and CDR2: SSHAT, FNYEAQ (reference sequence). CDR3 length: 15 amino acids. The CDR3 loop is CASSLGESTYNEQFF. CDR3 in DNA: TGTGCTAGCAGCCTAGGGGAATCAACCTACAATGAGCAGTTCTTC. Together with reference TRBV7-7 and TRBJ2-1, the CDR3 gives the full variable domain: GAGVSQSPRYKVTKRGQDVTLRCDPISSHATLYWYQQALGQGPEFLTYFNYEAQPDKSGLPSDRFSAERPEGSISTLTIQRTEQRDSAMYRCASSLGESTYNEQFFGPGTRLTVL.

CDR3 loop: CASSEQGFSNQPQHF. Written as DNA, the CDR3 is TGTGCCAGCAGCGAACAGGGGTTTAGCAATCAGCCCCAGCATTTT. The chain employs TRBV9 and TRBJ1-5, with 7 bases that match TRBD1. This CDR3 contains 15 residues. Germline-derived CDR1 and CDR2 are SGDLS and YYNGEE. Losses at the gene ends were 3 bases for V and 0 bases for J; bases not matched to a gene: 3.

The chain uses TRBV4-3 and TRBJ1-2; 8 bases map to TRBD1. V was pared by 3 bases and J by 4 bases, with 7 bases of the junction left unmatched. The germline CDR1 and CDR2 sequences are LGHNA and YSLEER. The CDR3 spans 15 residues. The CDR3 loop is CASSHSTGGSYGYTF. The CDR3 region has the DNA TGCGCCAGCAGCCATTCCACAGGGGGGAGCTATGGCTACACCTTC.

CDR3 in DNA: TGTGCCAGCTCACCACCTCTAGCGGGGGGCACAGATACGCAGTATTTT. Its protein is CASSPPLAGGTDTQYF. The gene calls are TRBV18 and TRBJ2-3; 10 nucleotides match TRBD2. V was pared by 0 bases and J by 1 base, with 1 base of the junction left unmatched. Germline V gene sequence: CDR1 KGHSH, CDR2 LQKENI. This CDR3 region has 16 residues.

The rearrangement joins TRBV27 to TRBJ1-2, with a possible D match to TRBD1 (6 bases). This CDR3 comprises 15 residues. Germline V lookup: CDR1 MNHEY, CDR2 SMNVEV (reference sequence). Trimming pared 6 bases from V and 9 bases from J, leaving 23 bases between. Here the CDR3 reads CASRGEWTEHECYTF. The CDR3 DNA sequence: TGTGCCAGCAGGGGGGAATGGACAGAGCACGAATGCTACACCTTC.

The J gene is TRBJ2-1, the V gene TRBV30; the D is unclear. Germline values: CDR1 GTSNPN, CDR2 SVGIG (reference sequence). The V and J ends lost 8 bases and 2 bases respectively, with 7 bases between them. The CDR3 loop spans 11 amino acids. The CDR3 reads CAVGAYNEQFF. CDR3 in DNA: TGTGCCGTTGGGGCCTACAATGAGCAGTTCTTC.

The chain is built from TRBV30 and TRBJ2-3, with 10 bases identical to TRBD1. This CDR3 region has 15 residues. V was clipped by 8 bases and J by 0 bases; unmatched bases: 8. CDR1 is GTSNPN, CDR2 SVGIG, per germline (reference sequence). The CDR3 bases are TGTGCCGGTACCTGGGACAGGGGAAGCACAGATACGCAGTATTTT. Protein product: CAGTWDRGSTDTQYF.

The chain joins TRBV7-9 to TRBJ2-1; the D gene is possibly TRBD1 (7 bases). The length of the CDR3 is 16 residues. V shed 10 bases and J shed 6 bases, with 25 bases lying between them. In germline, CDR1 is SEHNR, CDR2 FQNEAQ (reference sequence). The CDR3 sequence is CANRERGRGPGNEQFF. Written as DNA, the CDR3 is TGTGCCAACCGAGAAAGGGGGCGGGGCCCGGGCAATGAGCAGTTCTTC. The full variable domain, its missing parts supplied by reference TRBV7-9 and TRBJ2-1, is DTGVSQNPRHKITKRGQNVTFRCDPISEHNRLYWYRQTLGQGPEFLTYFQNEAQLEKSRLLSDRFSAERPKGSFSTLEIQRTEQGDSAMYLCANRERGRGPGNEQFFGPGTRLTVL.

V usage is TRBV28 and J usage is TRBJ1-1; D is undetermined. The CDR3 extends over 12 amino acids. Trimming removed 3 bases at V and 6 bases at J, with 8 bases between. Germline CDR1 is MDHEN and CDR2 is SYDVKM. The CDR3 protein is CASSLQTAEAFF. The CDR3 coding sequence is TGTGCCAGCAGTTTGCAGACCGCTGAAGCTTTCTTT.

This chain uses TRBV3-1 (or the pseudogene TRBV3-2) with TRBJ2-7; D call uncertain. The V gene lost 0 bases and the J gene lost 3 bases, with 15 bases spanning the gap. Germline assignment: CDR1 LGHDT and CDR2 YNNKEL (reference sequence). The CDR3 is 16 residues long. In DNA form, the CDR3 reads TGTGCCAGCAGCCAAGATGTGGCACTCCCCTACTACGAGCAGTACTTC. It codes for CASSQDVALPYYEQYF.

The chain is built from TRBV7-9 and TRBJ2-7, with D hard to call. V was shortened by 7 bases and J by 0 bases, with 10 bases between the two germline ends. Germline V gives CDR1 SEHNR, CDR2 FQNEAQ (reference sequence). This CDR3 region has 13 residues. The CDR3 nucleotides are TGTGCCAGCACCACGGGCGCCTCCTACGAGCAGTACTTC. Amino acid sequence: CASTTGASYEQYF.

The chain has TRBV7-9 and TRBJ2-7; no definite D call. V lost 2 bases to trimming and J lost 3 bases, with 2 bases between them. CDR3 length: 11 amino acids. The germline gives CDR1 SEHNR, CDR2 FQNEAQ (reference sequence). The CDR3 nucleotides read TGTGCCAGCAGCTTAAACTACGAGCAGTACTTC. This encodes CASSLNYEQYF.

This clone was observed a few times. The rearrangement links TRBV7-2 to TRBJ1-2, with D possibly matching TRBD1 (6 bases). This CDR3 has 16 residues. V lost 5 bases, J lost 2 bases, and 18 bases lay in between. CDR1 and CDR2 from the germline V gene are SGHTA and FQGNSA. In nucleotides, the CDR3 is TGTGCCAGCAGCCTCGACCGGGACAATCGAAACTATGGCTACACCTTC. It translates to CASSLDRDNRNYGYTF.

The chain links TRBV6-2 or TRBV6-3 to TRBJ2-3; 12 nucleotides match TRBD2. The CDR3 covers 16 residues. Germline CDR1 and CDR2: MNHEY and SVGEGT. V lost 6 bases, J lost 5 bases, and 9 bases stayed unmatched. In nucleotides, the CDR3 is TGTGCCAGCAGCCTGACTAGCGGGAGACCAGGAGATACGCAGTATTTT. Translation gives CASSLTSGRPGDTQYF.

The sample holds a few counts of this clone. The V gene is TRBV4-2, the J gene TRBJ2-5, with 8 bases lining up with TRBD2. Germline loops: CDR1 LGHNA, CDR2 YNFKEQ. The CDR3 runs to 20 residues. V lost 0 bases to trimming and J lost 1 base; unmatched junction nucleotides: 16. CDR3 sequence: CASSQDKGLAGLRSQETQYF. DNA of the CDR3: TGTGCCAGCAGCCAAGATAAGGGTTTAGCGGGGCTGCGCTCCCAAGAGACCCAGTACTTC.

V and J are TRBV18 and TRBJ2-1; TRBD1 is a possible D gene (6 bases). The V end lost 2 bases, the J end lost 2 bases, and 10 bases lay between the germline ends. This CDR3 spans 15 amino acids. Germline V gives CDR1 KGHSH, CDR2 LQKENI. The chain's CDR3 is CASSPRTDPYNEQFF. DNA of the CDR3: TGTGCCAGCTCACCAAGGACAGATCCCTACAATGAGCAGTTCTTC. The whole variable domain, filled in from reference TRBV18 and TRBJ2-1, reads NAGVMQNPRHLVRRRGQEARLRCSPMKGHSHVYWYRQLPEEGLKFMVYLQKENIIDESGMPKERFSAEFPKEGPSILRIQQVVRGDSAAYFCASSPRTDPYNEQFFGPGTRLTVL.

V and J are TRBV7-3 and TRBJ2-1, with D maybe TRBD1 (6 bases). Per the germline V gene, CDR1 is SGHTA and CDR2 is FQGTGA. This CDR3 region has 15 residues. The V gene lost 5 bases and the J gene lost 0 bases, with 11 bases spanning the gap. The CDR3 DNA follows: TGTGCCAGCAGCGGAACAGGGAGCTCCTACAATGAGCAGTTCTTC. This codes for CASSGTGSSYNEQFF.